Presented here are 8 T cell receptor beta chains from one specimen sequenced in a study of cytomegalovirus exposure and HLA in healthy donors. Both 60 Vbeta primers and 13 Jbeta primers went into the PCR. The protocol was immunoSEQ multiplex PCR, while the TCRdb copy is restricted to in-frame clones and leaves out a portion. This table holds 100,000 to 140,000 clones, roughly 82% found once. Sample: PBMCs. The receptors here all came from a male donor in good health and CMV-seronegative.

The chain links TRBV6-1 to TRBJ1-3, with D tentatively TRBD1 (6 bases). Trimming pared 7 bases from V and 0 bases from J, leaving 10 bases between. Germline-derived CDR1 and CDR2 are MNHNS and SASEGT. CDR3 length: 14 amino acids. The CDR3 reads CASNRDISGNTIYF. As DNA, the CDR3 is TGTGCCAGCAACCGGGACATCTCTGGAAACACCATATATTTT.

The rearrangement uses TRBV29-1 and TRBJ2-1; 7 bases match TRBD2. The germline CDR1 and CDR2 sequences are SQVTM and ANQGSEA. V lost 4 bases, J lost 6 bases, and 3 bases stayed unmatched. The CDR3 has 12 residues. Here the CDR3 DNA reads TGCAGCGTTGCGGGAGGAGGCAATGAGCAGTTCTTC. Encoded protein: CSVAGGGNEQFF.

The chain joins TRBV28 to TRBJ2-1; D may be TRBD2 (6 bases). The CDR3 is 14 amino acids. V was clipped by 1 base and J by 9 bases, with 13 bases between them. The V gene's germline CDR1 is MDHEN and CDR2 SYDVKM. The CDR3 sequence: CASSLFPPGLEQFF. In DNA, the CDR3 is TGTGCCAGCAGTTTATTTCCCCCGGGACTTGAGCAGTTCTTC.

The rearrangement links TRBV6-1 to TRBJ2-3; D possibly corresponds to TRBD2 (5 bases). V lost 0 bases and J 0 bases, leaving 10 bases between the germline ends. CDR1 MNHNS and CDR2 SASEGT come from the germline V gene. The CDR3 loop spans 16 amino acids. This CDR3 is CASSEAMGDSTDTQYF. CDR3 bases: TGTGCCAGCAGTGAAGCGATGGGAGATAGCACAGATACGCAGTATTTT.

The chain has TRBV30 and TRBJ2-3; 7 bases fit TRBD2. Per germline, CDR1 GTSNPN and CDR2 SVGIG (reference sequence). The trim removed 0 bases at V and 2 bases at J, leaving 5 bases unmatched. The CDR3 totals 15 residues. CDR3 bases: TGTGCCTGGAGTGTGGGTAGCGGGTACACAGATACGCAGTATTTT. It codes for CAWSVGSGYTDTQYF.

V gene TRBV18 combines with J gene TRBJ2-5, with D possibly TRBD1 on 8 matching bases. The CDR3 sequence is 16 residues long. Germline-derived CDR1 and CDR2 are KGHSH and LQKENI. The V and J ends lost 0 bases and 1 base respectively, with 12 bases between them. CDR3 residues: CASSPPGGTGQETQYF. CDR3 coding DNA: TGTGCCAGCTCACCACCGGGAGGGACAGGCCAAGAGACCCAGTACTTC.

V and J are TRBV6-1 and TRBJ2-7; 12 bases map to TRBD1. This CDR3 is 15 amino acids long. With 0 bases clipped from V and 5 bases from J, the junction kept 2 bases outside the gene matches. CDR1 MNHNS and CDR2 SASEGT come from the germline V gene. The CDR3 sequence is CASSEAGTGGNEQYF. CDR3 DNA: TGTGCCAGCAGTGAAGCTGGGACAGGGGGCAACGAGCAGTACTTC.

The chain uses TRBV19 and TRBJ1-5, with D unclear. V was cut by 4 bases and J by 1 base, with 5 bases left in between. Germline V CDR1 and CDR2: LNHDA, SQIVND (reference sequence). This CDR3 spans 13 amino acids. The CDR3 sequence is CASSRQSNQPQHF. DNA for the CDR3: TGTGCCAGTAGTAGACAAAGCAATCAGCCCCAGCATTTT.